The T cell receptor beta chain under discussion was sequenced for a study of T cell responses to AZD1222 COVID-19 vaccine. Study-wide context: Analyses pooled second doses at about 4 or about 12 weeks.

Points on this clone: Antigen unknown.

Produced via immunoSEQ multiplex PCR; TCRdb's table is partial and in-frame only. The sample has fewer than 120,000 clones, roughly nine tenths seen once. Germline lookup yields CDR1 SGHTA and CDR2 FQGTGA. The CDR3 length is 15 residues. V dropped 5 bases and J dropped 5; count of bases not matched to a gene: 9. General observations from the study: Unmutated regions of variants are reportedly targeted by nearly half of spike-specific TCRs. Baseline seropositives among AZD1222 recipients totaled only five to seven. Spike-specific TCR breadth and depth both grew after two AZD1222 doses.

This receptor was taken from an adult in good health. The input for sequencing was peripheral blood, taken on day 0 of AZD1222 vaccination. This chain joins TRBV7-3 and TRBJ1-1; 9 bases agree with TRBD1. CDR3 in DNA: TGTGCCAGCAGCCCCACCGGGACAGGGATGACTGAAGCTTTCTTT. It codes for CASSPTGTGMTEAFF. Full variable domain (rest looked up from reference TRBV7-3 and TRBJ1-1): GAGVSQTPSNKVTEKGKYVELRCDPISGHTALYWYRQSLGQGPEFLIYFQGTGAADDSGLPNDRFFAVRPEGSVSTLKIQRTERGDSAVYLCASSPTGTGMTEAFFGQGTRLTVV.